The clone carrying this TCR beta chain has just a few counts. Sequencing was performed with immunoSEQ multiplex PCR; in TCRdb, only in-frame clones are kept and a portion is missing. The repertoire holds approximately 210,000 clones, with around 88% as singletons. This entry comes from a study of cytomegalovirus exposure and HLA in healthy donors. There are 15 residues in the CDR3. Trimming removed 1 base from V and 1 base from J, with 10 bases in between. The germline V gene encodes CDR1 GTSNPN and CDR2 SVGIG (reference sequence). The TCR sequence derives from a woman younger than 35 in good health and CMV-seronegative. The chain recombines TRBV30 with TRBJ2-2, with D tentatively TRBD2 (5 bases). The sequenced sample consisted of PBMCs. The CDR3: CAWSGERVNTGELFF. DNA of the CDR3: TGTGCCTGGAGTGGGGAGAGAGTGAACACCGGGGAGCTGTTTTTT.